This TCR beta chain was sequenced for a study of CD8 T cells in ankylosing spondylitis. Points from the study as a whole: Among TCR beta sequences, a motif of roughly 8 highly homologous variants appeared characteristic of ankylosing spondylitis blood. Disease-linked clones had a CD8+ phenotype and relatively low frequency in peripheral blood.

Many counts were recorded for this clonotype. Its antigen remains unidentified. Trimming cost V 3 bases and J 4 bases; bases outside gene matches: 12. The CDR3 loop spans 16 amino acids. TCRdb reprocessed the 5' RACE reads with MiXCR, giving one entry per CDR3 protein. The data contain over 200,000 distinct CDR3 sequences, under 12% of them singletons. The sample was blood, either unsorted or a sorted T cell fraction (not recorded which). The rearrangement uses TRBV12-3 or TRBV12-4 and TRBJ2-7; 7 nucleotides line up with TRBD1. The sequence came from a male donor with ankylosing spondylitis or in good health (not recorded which). CDR3 region: CASSFSRGTVIYEQYF. Here the CDR3 DNA reads TGTGCCAGCAGTTTTTCCAGGGGGACGGTGATTTACGAGCAGTACTTC.